This TCR beta chain was captured in a study of CD8+CD57+ T cells in acquired aplastic anemia. Study-level background: Recorded DNA amounts for sorted CD4+ and CD8+ cells had an average of roughly 3.4 ug.

CDR3 and TCR beta VDJ profiling relied on a genomic DNA template. One entry per CDR3 protein results from TCRdb running MiXCR on the reads. The sample records about 150,000 distinct CDR3 sequences, less than 45% being singletons. This CDR3 spans 15 amino acids. The V and J ends lost 9 bases and 2 bases respectively, with 19 bases between them. Germline V gene lookup returns CDR1 LNHDA and CDR2 SQIVND (reference sequence). This clonotype has just a few counts. What it binds is not known. Findings of the study overall: Under 35 was the count of CD8+ CDR3 sequences that patients shared with controls. In CD8+ cells, Simpson's diversity showed no significant difference between patients and controls.

The specimen was sorted CD4+, CD8+, or CD8+CD57+ T cells (not recorded which) from PBMCs. The V gene is TRBV19, the J gene TRBJ1-2; tentative D call: TRBD1 (5 bases). The clonotype originates from a human donor in good health, serving as a control. In nucleotides, the CDR3 is TGTGCCAGCAGTTTAAATCTAGAGGGGAACTATGGCTACACCTTC. This gives the protein CASSLNLEGNYGYTF.